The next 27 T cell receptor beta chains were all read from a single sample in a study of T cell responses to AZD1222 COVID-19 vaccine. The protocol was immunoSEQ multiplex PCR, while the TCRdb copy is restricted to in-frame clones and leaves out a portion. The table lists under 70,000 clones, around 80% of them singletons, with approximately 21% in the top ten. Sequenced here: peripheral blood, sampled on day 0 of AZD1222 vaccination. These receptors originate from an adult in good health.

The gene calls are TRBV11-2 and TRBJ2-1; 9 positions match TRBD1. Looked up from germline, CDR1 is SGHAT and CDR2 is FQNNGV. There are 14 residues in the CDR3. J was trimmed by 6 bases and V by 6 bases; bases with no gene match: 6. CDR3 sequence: CASRGMDRGNEQFF. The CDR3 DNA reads TGTGCCAGCAGAGGGATGGACAGGGGCAATGAGCAGTTCTTC.

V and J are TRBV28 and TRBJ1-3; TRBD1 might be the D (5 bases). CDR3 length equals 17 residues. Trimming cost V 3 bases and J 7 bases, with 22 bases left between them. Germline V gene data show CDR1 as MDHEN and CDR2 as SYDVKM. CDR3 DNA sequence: TGTGCCAGCAGTTTCAGGGAATCCGACCCTCGCGGGAACACCATATATTTT. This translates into CASSFRESDPRGNTIYF.

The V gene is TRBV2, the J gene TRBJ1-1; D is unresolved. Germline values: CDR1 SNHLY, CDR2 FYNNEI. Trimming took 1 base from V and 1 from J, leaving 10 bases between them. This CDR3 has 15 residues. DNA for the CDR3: TGTGCCAGCAGTGAAGGATTGGGGAGGAACACTGAAGCTTTCTTT. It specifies CASSEGLGRNTEAFF.

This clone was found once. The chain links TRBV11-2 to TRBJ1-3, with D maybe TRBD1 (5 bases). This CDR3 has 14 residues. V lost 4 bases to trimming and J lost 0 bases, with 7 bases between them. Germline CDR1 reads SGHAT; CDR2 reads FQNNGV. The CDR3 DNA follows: TGTGCCAGCAGCTCAACAGGCTCTGGAAACACCATATATTTT. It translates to CASSSTGSGNTIYF.

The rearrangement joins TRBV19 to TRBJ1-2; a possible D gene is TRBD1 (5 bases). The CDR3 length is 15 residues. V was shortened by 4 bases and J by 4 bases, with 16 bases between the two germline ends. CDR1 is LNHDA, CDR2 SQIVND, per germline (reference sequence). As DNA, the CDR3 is TGTGCCAGTAGTAACATGCCCGGGACCCTCTATGGCTACACCTTC. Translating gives CASSNMPGTLYGYTF.

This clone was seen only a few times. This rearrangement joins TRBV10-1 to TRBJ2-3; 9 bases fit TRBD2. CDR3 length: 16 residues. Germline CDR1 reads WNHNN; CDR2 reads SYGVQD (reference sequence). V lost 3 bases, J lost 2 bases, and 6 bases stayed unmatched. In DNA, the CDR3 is TGCGCCAGCAGTGAAGTAGGCGGGAGGGCCACAGATACGCAGTATTTT. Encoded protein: CASSEVGGRATDTQYF.

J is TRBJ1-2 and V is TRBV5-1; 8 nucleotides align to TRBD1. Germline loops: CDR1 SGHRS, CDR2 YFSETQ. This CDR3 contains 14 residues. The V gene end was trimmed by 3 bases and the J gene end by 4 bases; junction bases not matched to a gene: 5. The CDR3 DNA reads TGCGCCAGCAGCTCGACAGGGGATATCTATGGCTACACCTTC. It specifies CASSSTGDIYGYTF.

Here the CDR3 reads CASSIQGTTGELFF. DNA for the CDR3: TGTGCCAGCAGCATACAGGGGACCACCGGGGAGCTGTTTTTT. V gene TRBV7-2 combines with J gene TRBJ2-2; 7 bases align to TRBD1. With 5 bases clipped from V and 4 bases from J, the junction kept 4 bases outside the gene matches. In germline, CDR1 is SGHTA, CDR2 FQGNSA. The CDR3 consists of 14 residues. Combining the CDR3 with reference TRBV7-2 and TRBJ2-2 gives the whole variable domain GAGVSQSPSNKVTEKGKDVELRCDPISGHTALYWYRQSLGQGLEFLIYFQGNSAPDKSGLPSDRFSAERTGGSVSTLTIQRTQQEDSAVYLCASSIQGTTGELFFGEGSRLTVL.

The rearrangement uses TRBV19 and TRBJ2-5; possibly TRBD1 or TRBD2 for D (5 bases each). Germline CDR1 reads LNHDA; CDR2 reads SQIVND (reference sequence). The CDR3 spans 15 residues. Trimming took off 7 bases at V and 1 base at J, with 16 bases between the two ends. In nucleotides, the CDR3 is TGTGCCAGTAAAAAGCGGACATTACCCCAAGAGACCCAGTACTTC. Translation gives CASKKRTLPQETQYF. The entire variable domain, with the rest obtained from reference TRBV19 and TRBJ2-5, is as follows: DGGITQSPKYLFRKEGQNVTLSCEQNLNHDAMYWYRQDPGQGLRLIYYSQIVNDFQKGDIAEGYSVSREKKESFPLTVTSAQKNPTAFYLCASKKRTLPQETQYFGPGTRLLVL.

The CDR3 nucleotides are TGTGCCACCAGTGATTCTTCCGGACAGGCGGGGGCTGAAGCTTTCTTT. Its protein is CATSDSSGQAGAEAFF. The chain joins TRBV24-1 to TRBJ1-1; 7 bases map to TRBD1. The CDR3 covers 16 residues. With 2 bases clipped from V and 6 bases from J, the junction kept 11 bases outside the gene matches. CDR1 is KGHDR and CDR2 is SFDVKD in the germline V gene.

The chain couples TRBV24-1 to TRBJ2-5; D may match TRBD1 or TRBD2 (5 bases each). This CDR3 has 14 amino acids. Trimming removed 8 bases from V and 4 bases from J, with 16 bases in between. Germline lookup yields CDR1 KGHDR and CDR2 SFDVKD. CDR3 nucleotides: TGTGCCACCACCCTGGGACCTAACCGAGAGACCCAGTACTTC. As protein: CATTLGPNRETQYF.

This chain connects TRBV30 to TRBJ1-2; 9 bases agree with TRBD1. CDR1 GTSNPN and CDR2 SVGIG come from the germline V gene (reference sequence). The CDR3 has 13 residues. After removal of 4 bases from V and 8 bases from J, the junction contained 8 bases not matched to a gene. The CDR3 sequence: CAWTGQGIRGYTF. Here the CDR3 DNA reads TGTGCCTGGACCGGACAGGGGATCCGGGGCTACACCTTC.

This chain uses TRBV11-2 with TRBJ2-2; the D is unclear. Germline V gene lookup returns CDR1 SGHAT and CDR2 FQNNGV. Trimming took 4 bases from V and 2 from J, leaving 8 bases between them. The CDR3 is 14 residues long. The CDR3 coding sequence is TGTGCCAGCAGCTCAATGACCAACACCGGGGAGCTGTTTTTT. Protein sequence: CASSSMTNTGELFF.

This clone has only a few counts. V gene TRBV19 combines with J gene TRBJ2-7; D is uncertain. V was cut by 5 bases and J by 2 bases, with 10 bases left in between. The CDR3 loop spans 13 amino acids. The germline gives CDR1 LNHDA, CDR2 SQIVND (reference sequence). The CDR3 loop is CASSSRSTYEQYF. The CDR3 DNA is TGTGCCAGTAGTTCCCGATCCACCTACGAGCAGTACTTC. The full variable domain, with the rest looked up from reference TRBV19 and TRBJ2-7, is DGGITQSPKYLFRKEGQNVTLSCEQNLNHDAMYWYRQDPGQGLRLIYYSQIVNDFQKGDIAEGYSVSREKKESFPLTVTSAQKNPTAFYLCASSSRSTYEQYFGPGTRLTVT.

The CDR3 is CASPTGTLSTDTQYF. DNA for the CDR3: TGTGCCAGCCCCACGGGCACCCTGAGCACAGATACGCAGTATTTT. This rearrangement joins TRBV6-5 to TRBJ2-3; D remains ambiguous. Germline CDR1 and CDR2: MNHEY and SVGAGI. The CDR3 sequence is 15 residues long. V was shortened by 8 bases and J by 0 bases, with 15 bases between the two germline ends.

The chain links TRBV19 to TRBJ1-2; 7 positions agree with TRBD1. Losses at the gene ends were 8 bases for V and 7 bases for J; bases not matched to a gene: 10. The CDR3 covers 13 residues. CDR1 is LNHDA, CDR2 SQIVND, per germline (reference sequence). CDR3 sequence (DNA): TGTGCCAGTGCTGAAATTTCAGGGGGTGGCTACACCTTC. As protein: CASAEISGGGYTF.

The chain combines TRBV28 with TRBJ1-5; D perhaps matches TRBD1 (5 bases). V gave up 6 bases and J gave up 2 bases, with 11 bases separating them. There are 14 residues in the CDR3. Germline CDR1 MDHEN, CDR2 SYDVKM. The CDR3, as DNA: TGTGCCAGCAGCCGAAGGGGAGGCAATCAGCCCCAGCATTTT. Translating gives CASSRRGGNQPQHF. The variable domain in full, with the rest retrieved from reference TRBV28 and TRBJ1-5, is DVKVTQSSRYLVKRTGEKVFLECVQDMDHENMFWYRQDPGLGLRLIYFSYDVKMKEKGDIPEGYSVSREKKERFSLILESASTNQTSMYLCASSRRGGNQPQHFGDGTRLSIL.

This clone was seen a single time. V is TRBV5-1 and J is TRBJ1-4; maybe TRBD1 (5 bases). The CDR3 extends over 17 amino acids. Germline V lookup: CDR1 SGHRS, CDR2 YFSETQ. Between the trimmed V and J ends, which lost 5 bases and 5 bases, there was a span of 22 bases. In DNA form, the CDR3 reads TGCGCCAGCAGAAACGCTCATCCGGGACTCGTGAATGAAAAACTGTTTTTT. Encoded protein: CASRNAHPGLVNEKLFF.

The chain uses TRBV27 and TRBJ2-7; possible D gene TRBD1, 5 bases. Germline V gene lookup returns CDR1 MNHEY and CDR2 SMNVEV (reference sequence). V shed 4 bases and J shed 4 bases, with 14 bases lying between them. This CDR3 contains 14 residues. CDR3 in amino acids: CASSSDNNQYEQYF. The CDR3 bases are TGTGCCAGCAGTTCGGACAATAACCAGTACGAGCAGTACTTC.

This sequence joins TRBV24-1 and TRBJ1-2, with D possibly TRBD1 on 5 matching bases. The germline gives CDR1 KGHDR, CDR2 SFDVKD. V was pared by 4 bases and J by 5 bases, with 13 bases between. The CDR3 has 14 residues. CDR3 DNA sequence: TGTGCCACCAGTGACTTCCAAGGGGCATATGGCTACACCTTC. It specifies CATSDFQGAYGYTF.

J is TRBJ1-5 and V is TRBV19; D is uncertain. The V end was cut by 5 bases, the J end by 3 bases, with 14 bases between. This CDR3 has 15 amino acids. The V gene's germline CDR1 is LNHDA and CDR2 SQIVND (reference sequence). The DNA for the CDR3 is TGTGCCAGTAGTGAGACACAGCTGGTCAATCAGCCCCAGCATTTT. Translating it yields CASSETQLVNQPQHF.

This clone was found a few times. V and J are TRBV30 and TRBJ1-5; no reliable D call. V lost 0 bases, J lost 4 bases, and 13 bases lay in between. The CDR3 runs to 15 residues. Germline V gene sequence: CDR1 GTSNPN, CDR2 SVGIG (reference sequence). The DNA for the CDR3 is TGTGCCTGGAGTGTGAACGAAGGAAGGAATCAGCCCCAGCATTTT. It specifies CAWSVNEGRNQPQHF.

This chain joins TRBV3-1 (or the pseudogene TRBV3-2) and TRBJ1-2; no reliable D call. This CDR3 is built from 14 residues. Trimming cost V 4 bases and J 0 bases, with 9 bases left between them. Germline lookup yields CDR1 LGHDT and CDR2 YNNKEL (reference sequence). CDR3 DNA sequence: TGTGCCAGCAGCCCCAGTGGGGCTAACTATGGCTACACCTTC. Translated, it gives CASSPSGANYGYTF.

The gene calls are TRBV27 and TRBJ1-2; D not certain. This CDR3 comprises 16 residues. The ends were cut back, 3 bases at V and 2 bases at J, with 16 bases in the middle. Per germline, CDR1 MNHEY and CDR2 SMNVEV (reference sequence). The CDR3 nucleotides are TGTGCCAGCAGTTTCAATTCAGGTTCTCCCAACTATGGCTACACCTTC. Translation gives CASSFNSGSPNYGYTF.

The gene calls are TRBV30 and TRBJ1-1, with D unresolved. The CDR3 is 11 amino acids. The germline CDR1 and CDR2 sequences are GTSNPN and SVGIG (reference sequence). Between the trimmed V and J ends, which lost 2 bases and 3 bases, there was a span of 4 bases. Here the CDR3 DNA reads TGTGCCTGGAGTAGGGACACTGAAGCTTTCTTT. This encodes CAWSRDTEAFF.

The CDR3 protein is CASSLGSGGGAYEQYF. The CDR3 region has the DNA TGTGCCAGCAGTTTAGGTTCAGGCGGGGGGGCCTACGAGCAGTACTTC. This chain links TRBV27 with TRBJ2-7, with 9 positions matching TRBD2. The germline V gene has CDR1 MNHEY and CDR2 SMNVEV (reference sequence). The CDR3 is 16 residues long. The ends lost 2 bases at V and 2 bases at J; junction bases unmatched: 7.

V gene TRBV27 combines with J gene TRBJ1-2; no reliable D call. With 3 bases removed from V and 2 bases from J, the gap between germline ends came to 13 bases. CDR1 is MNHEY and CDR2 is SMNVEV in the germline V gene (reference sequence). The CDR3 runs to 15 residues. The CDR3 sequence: CASSFRAVLNYGYTF. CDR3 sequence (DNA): TGTGCCAGCAGTTTTAGGGCAGTCCTCAACTATGGCTACACCTTC.